This entry lists 32 T cell receptor beta chains sequenced from one sample in a study of blood T cell repertoires in COVID-19. Assay used: immunoSEQ multiplex PCR; TCRdb lists only in-frame clones, some missing. This table has approximately 140,000 clones, 84% appearing once. The sequenced material came from peripheral blood. These receptors were obtained from a man aged 55 to 70 with acute or convalescent COVID-19.

This chain joins TRBV29-1 and TRBJ1-3; 9 bases map to TRBD1. V gave up 8 bases and J gave up 3 bases; unmatched junction bases: 5. Germline V gene lookup returns CDR1 SQVTM and CDR2 ANQGSEA. The CDR3 contains 13 residues. For the CDR3, the DNA is TGCAGCACCTGGACAGGGGATGGAAACACCATATATTTT. It yields the protein CSTWTGDGNTIYF. Using reference TRBV29-1 and TRBJ1-3 for the parts outside the CDR3, the full variable domain is SAVISQKPSRDICQRGTSLTIQCQVDSQVTMMFWYRQQPGQSLTLIATANQGSEATYESGFVIDKFPISRPNLTFSTLTVSNMSPEDSSIYLCSTWTGDGNTIYFGEGSWLTVV.

The chain combines TRBV10-2 with TRBJ2-7; 10 positions match TRBD1. V shed 10 bases, J shed 6 bases, and the junction held 9 bases outside the gene matches. Per germline, CDR1 WSHSY and CDR2 SAAADI. The CDR3 extends over 13 amino acids. CDR3 sequence: CATRTGGFGEQYF. CDR3 nucleotide sequence: TGCGCCACCCGGACAGGGGGTTTTGGCGAGCAGTACTTC.

The chain has TRBV7-3 and TRBJ2-1; D perhaps matches TRBD1 (5 bases). The V gene's germline CDR1 is SGHTA and CDR2 FQGTGA. The CDR3 is made up of 14 amino acids. Trimming left V 2 bases short and J 9 bases short, with 14 bases between. The CDR3 nucleotides read TGTGCCAGCAGCTTACAGGGTTTGGTTGGTGAGCAGTTCTTC. Translation: CASSLQGLVGEQFF.

This clone was found once. CDR3 coding DNA: TGTGCCAGCAGCTATAGACAGGGCCCTTCCTACGAGCAGTACTTC. It codes for CASSYRQGPSYEQYF. The V call is TRBV11-3, the J call TRBJ2-7; 7 bases match TRBD1. The CDR3 runs 15 residues. Germline values: CDR1 SGHNT, CDR2 YENEEA. The J segment lost 1 base and the V segment lost 4 bases, leaving 7 bases of the junction unmatched. Full variable domain (rest looked up from reference TRBV11-3 and TRBJ2-7): EAGVVQSPRYKIIEKKQPVAFWCNPISGHNTLYWYLQNLGQGPELLIRYENEEAVDDSQLPKDRFSAERLKGVDSTLKIQPAELGDSAVYLCASSYRQGPSYEQYFGPGTRLTVT.

The V and J genes are TRBV5-1 and TRBJ1-4, with D possibly TRBD1 on 5 matching bases. Trimming took 4 bases from V and 4 from J, leaving 8 bases between them. The CDR3 contains 13 residues. In germline, CDR1 is SGHRS, CDR2 YFSETQ. The CDR3 sequence: CASSTTDNEKLFF. CDR3 nucleotide sequence: TGCGCCAGCAGCACGACAGATAATGAAAAACTGTTTTTT.

J is TRBJ2-1 and V is TRBV27; D not resolved. Germline values: CDR1 MNHEY, CDR2 SMNVEV (reference sequence). Between the trimmed V and J ends, which lost 7 bases and 4 bases, there was a span of 5 bases. This CDR3 is built from 11 residues. This CDR3 is CASIYYNEQFF. The CDR3 nucleotides are TGTGCCAGCATTTATTACAATGAGCAGTTCTTC.

The rearrangement links TRBV11-3 to TRBJ2-5; 9 nucleotides align to TRBD2. This CDR3 region has 18 residues. V shed 5 bases, J shed 5 bases, and the junction held 18 bases outside the gene matches. CDR1 and CDR2 (germline): SGHNT, YENEEA. The CDR3 protein is CASSARGEAGGPQETQYF. CDR3 in DNA: TGTGCCAGCAGCGCCCGGGGTGAGGCGGGGGGGCCCCAGGAGACCCAGTACTTC. The full variable domain, in which reference TRBV11-3 and TRBJ2-5 provide the parts outside the CDR3, is EAGVVQSPRYKIIEKKQPVAFWCNPISGHNTLYWYLQNLGQGPELLIRYENEEAVDDSQLPKDRFSAERLKGVDSTLKIQPAELGDSAVYLCASSARGEAGGPQETQYFGPGTRLLVL.

Here the CDR3 DNA reads TGCGCCAGCAGCCAACTTGGGACAGGGGGCACTGAAGCTTTCTTT. As protein: CASSQLGTGGTEAFF. The chain couples TRBV4-1 to TRBJ1-1, with 11 positions matching TRBD1. Trimming took 2 bases from V and 4 from J; bases not matched to a gene: 3. The CDR3 totals 15 residues. CDR1 is MGHRA, CDR2 YSYEKL, per germline.

To note about this clone: Because the CDR3's place on the DNA is in doubt, the DNA is left out and the CDR3 is given as listed by TCRdb. The chain combines TRBV5-4 with TRBJ1-6; TRBD1 is the table's D call and was not checked against the DNA. Germline V gene lookup returns CDR1 SGHNT and CDR2 YYREEE (reference sequence). Both ends counted, the CDR3 spans 19 residues. The CDR3 reads CASSFGPGQGSSYNSPLHF.

The rearrangement links TRBV7-9 to TRBJ2-3; TRBD2 agrees at 9 bases. The CDR3 sequence is 15 residues long. V trimming: 2 bases; J trimming: 8 bases; junction bases outside the gene matches: 8. Germline-derived CDR1 and CDR2 are SEHNR and FQNEAQ (reference sequence). The CDR3, as DNA: TGTGCCAGCAGCTTACCTCTCGGGCGGGAGGGTACGCAGTATTTT. This translates into CASSLPLGREGTQYF.

The rearrangement joins TRBV6-5 to TRBJ1-3; D is unclear. V was clipped by 2 bases and J by 0 bases, with 5 bases between them. Germline loops: CDR1 MNHEY, CDR2 SVGAGI. The CDR3 has 14 residues. This chain's CDR3 is CASSYGHSGNTIYF. The CDR3 region has the DNA TGTGCCAGCAGTTACGGGCACTCTGGAAACACCATATATTTT.

The DNA of the CDR3 is TGTGCCAGCAGCCCTCGCGACACCGGGAGATCTGGAAACACCATATATTTT. This encodes CASSPRDTGRSGNTIYF. The chain recombines TRBV7-9 with TRBJ1-3; D ambiguous. Germline assignment: CDR1 SEHNR and CDR2 FQNEAQ (reference sequence). The CDR3 loop spans 17 amino acids. The germline V and J ends were trimmed by 5 bases and 1 base, with 18 bases remaining between them. Using reference TRBV7-9 and TRBJ1-3 for the parts outside the CDR3, the full variable domain is DTGVSQNPRHKITKRGQNVTFRCDPISEHNRLYWYRQTLGQGPEFLTYFQNEAQLEKSRLLSDRFSAERPKGSFSTLEIQRTEQGDSAMYLCASSPRDTGRSGNTIYFGEGSWLTVV.

The CDR3 nucleotides read TGTGCCAGCAGCCGAGGGGGCCTTGGAAACACCATATATTTT. This translates into CASSRGGLGNTIYF. The rearrangement joins TRBV5-6 to TRBJ1-3; 7 bases fit TRBD1. Trimming at V came to 4 bases and at J to 3 bases, leaving 4 bases not matched to a gene. CDR3 length: 14 residues. Germline V gene sequence: CDR1 SGHDT, CDR2 YYEEEE. The full variable domain, in which reference TRBV5-6 and TRBJ1-3 provide the parts outside the CDR3, is DAGVTQSPTHLIKTRGQQVTLRCSPKSGHDTVSWYQQALGQGPQFIFQYYEEEERQRGNFPDRFSGHQFPNYSSELNVNALLLGDSALYLCASSRGGLGNTIYFGEGSWLTVV.

This chain uses TRBV4-2 with TRBJ2-7; 7 bases are a match to TRBD2. The CDR3 has 15 residues. The trim removed 1 base at V and 2 bases at J, leaving 5 bases unmatched. Germline V CDR1 and CDR2: LGHNA, YNFKEQ. The CDR3 spells CASSQVASGPYEQYF. In DNA, the CDR3 is TGTGCCAGCAGCCAAGTGGCTAGCGGCCCCTACGAGCAGTACTTC.

The chain is built from TRBV6-5 and TRBJ1-1; D unresolved. This CDR3 is 15 amino acids long. Between the trimmed V and J ends, which lost 4 bases and 2 bases, there was a span of 14 bases. Germline CDR1 and CDR2: MNHEY and SVGAGI. CDR3 nucleotides: TGTGCCAGCAGTTCGACTTGGACGGGAAACACTGAAGCTTTCTTT. Its protein is CASSSTWTGNTEAFF.

This clone was detected only a few times. The chain carries TRBV24-1 and TRBJ2-7, with 8 bases matching TRBD1. V was pared by 6 bases and J by 6 bases, with 6 bases of the junction left unmatched. Germline CDR1 KGHDR, CDR2 SFDVKD. The CDR3 totals 13 residues. In DNA, the CDR3 is TGTGCCACCAGTTCAGGGGGCAGGAGCGAGCAGTACTTC. It specifies CATSSGGRSEQYF.

This clone occurred once. The rearrangement links TRBV11-1 to TRBJ2-7; TRBD2 matches 9 bases. The V and J ends lost 0 bases and 5 bases, in that order; junction bases with no gene match: 14. The germline V gene encodes CDR1 SGHAT and CDR2 FQDESV (reference sequence). The CDR3 consists of 18 residues. The CDR3 coding sequence is TGTGCCAGCAGCTTAGCGTTGGTAGCGGGAGTTCATTCTAACGAGCAGTACTTC. This gives the protein CASSLALVAGVHSNEQYF.

Only a few counts were recorded for this clone. V is TRBV7-9 and J is TRBJ2-7; 12 nucleotides align to TRBD1. Per the germline V gene, CDR1 is SEHNR and CDR2 is FQNEAQ (reference sequence). CDR3 size: 15 residues. With 0 bases clipped from V and 5 bases from J, the junction kept 2 bases outside the gene matches. DNA for the CDR3: TGTGCCAGCAGCTTAGCGGGACAGGGGGCCGACGAGCAGTACTTC. Its translation is CASSLAGQGADEQYF.

The rearrangement links TRBV27 to TRBJ2-7; D gene uncertain. The germline gives CDR1 MNHEY, CDR2 SMNVEV (reference sequence). Trimming removed 0 bases at V and 0 bases at J, with 9 bases between. The CDR3 totals 15 residues. Written as DNA, the CDR3 is TGTGCCAGCAGTTTATCCGTCGGTAGCTCCTACGAGCAGTACTTC. It translates to CASSLSVGSSYEQYF.

This sequence joins TRBV5-6 and TRBJ2-1; D uncertain. Germline loops: CDR1 SGHDT, CDR2 YYEEEE. This CDR3 has 16 residues. V shed 2 bases and J shed 7 bases, with 19 bases lying between them. For the CDR3, the DNA is TGTGCCAGCAGCTTACAAGCCCTAGGTGCTACAAATGAGCAGTTCTTC. Amino acid sequence: CASSLQALGATNEQFF.

V is TRBV19 and J is TRBJ2-7; D gene ambiguous. In germline, CDR1 is LNHDA, CDR2 SQIVND (reference sequence). V lost 1 base and J 6 bases, leaving 10 bases between the germline ends. The CDR3 loop spans 13 amino acids. CDR3 bases: TGTGCCAGTAGTATAGGAGGCAGTTCCGAGCAGTACTTC. It codes for CASSIGGSSEQYF. The full variable domain, in which reference TRBV19 and TRBJ2-7 provide the parts outside the CDR3, is DGGITQSPKYLFRKEGQNVTLSCEQNLNHDAMYWYRQDPGQGLRLIYYSQIVNDFQKGDIAEGYSVSREKKESFPLTVTSAQKNPTAFYLCASSIGGSSEQYFGPGTRLTVT.

The rearrangement links TRBV5-1 to TRBJ1-2; D unresolved. CDR3 length: 14 amino acids. Between the trimmed V and J ends, which lost 1 base and 2 bases, there was a span of 9 bases. The germline V gene has CDR1 SGHRS and CDR2 YFSETQ. The CDR3 sequence is CASSLSQANYGYTF. The DNA of the CDR3 is TGCGCCAGCAGCTTGTCCCAGGCGAACTATGGCTACACCTTC.

Note on this clone: The same CDR3 is also encoded by other DNA sequences in this sample. The chain couples TRBV19 to TRBJ2-5; TRBD1 matches 9 bases. The CDR3 is 13 amino acids. J was trimmed by 1 base and V by 6 bases; bases with no gene match: 0. CDR1 is LNHDA, CDR2 SQIVND, per germline (reference sequence). CDR3 in DNA: TGTGCCAGTAGGGACAGGGGCCAAGAGACCCAGTACTTC. Its translation is CASRDRGQETQYF.

Written as DNA, the CDR3 is TGCAGCACTTACAGGGGGGGTGAGCAGTTCTTC. This encodes CSTYRGGEQFF. The chain links TRBV29-1 to TRBJ2-1; perhaps TRBD1 as D (8 bases). CDR1 is SQVTM and CDR2 is ANQGSEA in the germline V gene. V was shortened by 8 bases and J by 9 bases, with 14 bases between the two germline ends. CDR3 length equals 11 residues.

V usage is TRBV3-1 (or the pseudogene TRBV3-2) and J usage is TRBJ1-2, with 11 positions matching TRBD1. Germline CDR1 is LGHDT and CDR2 is YNNKEL (reference sequence). V shed 1 base, J shed 13 bases, and the junction held 5 bases outside the gene matches. The CDR3 totals 13 residues. CDR3 loop: CASSQAGQGAGTF. In DNA form, the CDR3 reads TGTGCCAGCAGCCAAGCTGGACAGGGGGCAGGCACCTTC.

The chain couples TRBV3-1 (or the pseudogene TRBV3-2) to TRBJ2-1; tentative D call: TRBD2 (6 bases). The CDR3 spans 18 residues. V lost 6 bases, J lost 0 bases, and 21 bases lay in between. Germline V gene sequence: CDR1 LGHDT, CDR2 YNNKEL (reference sequence). The CDR3 DNA is TGTGCCAGCAGTTTAAGACGGCTAGCGAGGGGCTCCTACAATGAGCAGTTCTTC. As protein: CASSLRRLARGSYNEQFF.

The DNA of the CDR3 is TGTGCCAGCAGTTACGGCAGGACTCTTAGCAATCAGCCCCAGCATTTT. Its protein is CASSYGRTLSNQPQHF. The rearrangement uses TRBV6-6 and TRBJ1-5; D ambiguous. V lost 2 bases and J 0 bases, leaving 11 bases between the germline ends. Germline V lookup: CDR1 MNHNY, CDR2 SVGAGI (reference sequence). The CDR3 loop spans 16 amino acids.

The rearrangement joins TRBV5-4 to TRBJ2-1; 9 bases line up with TRBD1. The germline V gene encodes CDR1 SGHNT and CDR2 YYREEE (reference sequence). J lost 1 base, V lost 4 bases, and 3 bases had no gene match. The CDR3 is 15 residues long. CDR3 DNA sequence: TGTGCCAGCAGCCAGGGACAGGGTTCCTACAATGAGCAGTTCTTC. Amino acids: CASSQGQGSYNEQFF.

This chain links TRBV30 with TRBJ2-3; 8 positions agree with TRBD2. The J segment lost 4 bases and the V segment lost 1 base, leaving 10 bases of the junction unmatched. The CDR3 runs to 16 residues. Looked up from germline, CDR1 is GTSNPN and CDR2 is SVGIG (reference sequence). This chain's CDR3 is CAWSDISGDEADTQYF. CDR3 bases: TGTGCCTGGAGTGATATTAGCGGGGATGAGGCAGATACGCAGTATTTT.

This clone was recorded a few times. The chain recombines TRBV6-5 with TRBJ2-7; 7 positions agree with TRBD1. This CDR3 spans 15 amino acids. Germline V lookup: CDR1 MNHEY, CDR2 SVGAGI. V lost 5 bases to trimming and J lost 2 bases; unmatched junction nucleotides: 9. CDR3: CASSPRRQGTYEQYF. DNA for the CDR3: TGTGCCAGCAGTCCCAGAAGACAGGGCACCTACGAGCAGTACTTC.

The chain combines TRBV5-1 with TRBJ2-6, with 8 bases aligning to TRBD1. CDR3 length equals 16 residues. The V segment lost 6 bases and the J segment 0 bases; nucleotides outside the gene matches: 5. Germline CDR1 is SGHRS and CDR2 is YFSETQ. As DNA, the CDR3 is TGCGCCAGCAAATCGGACAGGGCCTCTGGGGCCAACGTCCTGACTTTC. Its protein is CASKSDRASGANVLTF.

V usage is TRBV5-1 and J usage is TRBJ1-1; a weak D match, TRBD1 (5 bases). CDR3 size: 14 residues. CDR1 and CDR2 (germline): SGHRS, YFSETQ. Trimming stripped 4 bases from V and 4 bases from J, with 14 bases between. The CDR3 reads CASSAGRQSTEAFF. The CDR3 nucleotides are TGCGCCAGCAGCGCGGGACGGCAGAGCACTGAAGCTTTCTTT. The whole variable domain, remainder taken from reference TRBV5-1 and TRBJ1-1, is KAGVTQTPRYLIKTRGQQVTLSCSPISGHRSVSWYQQTPGQGLQFLFEYFSETQRNKGNFPGRFSGRQFSNSRSEMNVSTLELGDSALYLCASSAGRQSTEAFFGQGTRLTVV.